The clone carrying this T cell receptor beta chain was observed many times. What it binds is not known. The study excluded patients with uncontrolled infection, other autoimmune disease, pregnancy or lactation. Amplification targeted TCR beta CDR3 regions from RNA transcripts. The HTBI set primed first-round TCR CDR3 RT-PCR. TCRdb re-analysed the multiplex PCR reads in MiXCR, keeping a single row per CDR3 protein. In the table there are nearly 600,000 distinct CDR3 sequences, approximately 15% of which are singletons. The sample belongs to a study of T cells in Graves' hyperthyroidism and ophthalmopathy. Whole-study context: Peripheral blood was drawn at first diagnosis, prior to all treatment. Study-level points and caveats: The model predicted ophthalmopathy a median about 6.6 months before onset.

The CDR3 runs 15 residues. V was pared by 5 bases and J by 5 bases, with 6 bases of the junction left unmatched. V gene TRBV12-3 or TRBV12-4 combines with J gene TRBJ1-5; 10 bases map to TRBD1. The TCR was taken from a woman under 30 with Graves' ophthalmopathy. The specimen was blood. The CDR3 coding sequence is TGTGCCAGCAGTCTCGCGACAGGGGGCTATCAGCCCCAGCATTTT. It translates to CASSLATGGYQPQHF.